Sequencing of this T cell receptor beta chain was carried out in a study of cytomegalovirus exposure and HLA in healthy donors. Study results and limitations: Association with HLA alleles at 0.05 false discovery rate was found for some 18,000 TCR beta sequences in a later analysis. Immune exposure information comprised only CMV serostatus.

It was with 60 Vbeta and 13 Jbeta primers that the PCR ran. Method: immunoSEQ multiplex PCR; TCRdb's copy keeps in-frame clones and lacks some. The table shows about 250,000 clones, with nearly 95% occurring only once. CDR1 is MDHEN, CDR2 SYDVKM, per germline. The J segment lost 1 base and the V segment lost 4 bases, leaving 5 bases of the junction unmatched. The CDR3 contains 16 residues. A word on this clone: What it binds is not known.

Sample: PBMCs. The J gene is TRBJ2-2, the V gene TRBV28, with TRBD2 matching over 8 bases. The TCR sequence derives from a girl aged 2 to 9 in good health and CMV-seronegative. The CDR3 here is CASSSIAGRNTGELFF. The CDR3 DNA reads TGTGCCAGCAGTTCCATAGCGGGGAGGAACACCGGGGAGCTGTTTTTT.